These 27 T cell receptor beta chains share one sample of origin, sequenced in a study of T cells after yellow fever vaccination. TCRdb processed the 5' RACE reads anew with MiXCR; each CDR3 protein has one entry. Here the sample spans approximately 110,000 distinct CDR3 sequences, 7% to 8.5% being singletons. Sequencing used CD8+ T cells sorted from PBMCs, obtained 45 days after the yellow fever booster vaccination. The receptors shown here come from a man aged 25 to 40 who received the YFV17D yellow fever vaccine.

This clonotype has a count of ten or more. The chain links TRBV7-9 to TRBJ1-2, with a possible D match to TRBD1 (5 bases). Between the trimmed V and J ends, which lost 5 bases and 12 bases, there was a span of 16 bases. The CDR3 loop spans 12 amino acids. CDR1 and CDR2 (germline): SEHNR, FQNEAQ (reference sequence). In DNA, the CDR3 is TGTGCCAGCAGCCGCGGGGGACCGGGCGACACCTTC. Translating gives CASSRGGPGDTF.

This clonotype was recorded at least ten times. V and J are TRBV15 and TRBJ1-5; D may be TRBD1 (5 bases). From germline, CDR1 is LNHNV and CDR2 YYDKDF (reference sequence). V was trimmed by 3 bases and J by 3 bases, leaving 12 bases between them. The CDR3 spans 15 residues. CDR3: CATSSSTANNQPQHF. The CDR3, as DNA: TGTGCCACCAGCAGTTCGACAGCGAACAATCAGCCCCAGCATTTT.

This clonotype came up a few times. The rearrangement uses TRBV14 and TRBJ2-1, with 11 bases identical to TRBD2. Looked up from germline, CDR1 is SGHDN and CDR2 is FVKESK. V lost 4 bases, J lost 3 bases, and 8 bases stayed unmatched. This CDR3 is built from 17 residues. CDR3 DNA: TGTGCCAGCAGCCCGGGACTAGCGGCAGATCTCTACAATGAGCAGTTCTTC. It is translated as CASSPGLAADLYNEQFF.

This clonotype has at least ten counts. The chain links TRBV10-3 to TRBJ2-7, with D possibly being TRBD2 (6 bases). The CDR3 totals 13 residues. V lost 11 bases and J 2 bases, leaving 16 bases between the germline ends. Germline lookup yields CDR1 ENHRY and CDR2 SYGVKD. The CDR3 nucleotides read TGTGCCTTAGGGACTGGAGGTACCTACGAGCAGTACTTC. It codes for CALGTGGTYEQYF.

This clonotype turned up a few times. The chain links TRBV7-9 to TRBJ2-3; D is ambiguous. V was cut by 1 base and J by 2 bases, with 4 bases left in between. Looked up from germline, CDR1 is SEHNR and CDR2 is FQNEAQ (reference sequence). This CDR3 comprises 13 residues. The CDR3 DNA reads as TGTGCCAGCAGCTTAGAGAACACAGATACGCAGTATTTT. As protein: CASSLENTDTQYF.

This clonotype showed up many times. The DNA of the CDR3 is TGTGCCAGCAGTTGGGGGACAGGGGGCCGGGAGCAGTACTTC. Translation gives CASSWGTGGREQYF. The chain links TRBV6-5 to TRBJ2-7, with 12 nucleotides matching TRBD1. This CDR3 has 14 amino acids. Germline V gene lookup returns CDR1 MNHEY and CDR2 SVGAGI. V shed 4 bases and J 7 bases; nucleotides not matched to a gene: 5.

This clonotype was counted ten times or more. The CDR3 ends on some other residue instead of the conserved phenylalanine or tryptophan, so this is likely a read error. The DNA is omitted, as the CDR3 cannot be located on it reliably, and the CDR3 follows TCRdb's listing. This chain uses TRBV23-1 with TRBJ2-3; the D call in the table, TRBD1, was not verified against the DNA. TRBV23-1 is an open reading frame whose function is uncertain. Inclusive of both ends, the CDR3 amounts to 11 amino acids. The CDR3 region is CASSQFAGHQI.

This clonotype was observed at least ten times. This chain joins TRBV15 and TRBJ2-3; 10 nucleotides line up with TRBD2. J was trimmed by 5 bases and V by 0 bases; bases with no gene match: 2. The CDR3 has 15 amino acids. Per the germline V gene, CDR1 is LNHNV and CDR2 is YYDKDF (reference sequence). The CDR3 here is CATSRDASGRDTQYF. The CDR3 DNA is TGTGCCACCAGCAGAGACGCTAGCGGGAGAGATACGCAGTATTTT.

This clonotype was picked up many times. The chain combines TRBV28 with TRBJ2-3, with D unresolved. The CDR3 runs to 12 residues. V shed 4 bases and J shed 4 bases, with 6 bases lying between them. Germline values: CDR1 MDHEN, CDR2 SYDVKM. CDR3: CASSSAADTQYF. CDR3 nucleotides: TGTGCCAGCAGTTCCGCGGCAGATACGCAGTATTTT.

This clonotype was seen more than once but under ten times. The V and J genes are TRBV6-5 and TRBJ2-1, with TRBD2 matching 7 bases. Per the germline V gene, CDR1 is MNHEY and CDR2 is SVGAGI. The CDR3 extends over 16 amino acids. J gave up 6 bases and V 0 bases, and 8 bases lay outside the gene matches. CDR3 protein: CASSYSMLAELNEQFF. The CDR3 DNA reads as TGTGCCAGCAGTTACTCCATGCTAGCGGAACTCAATGAGCAGTTCTTC.

This clonotype has a count of ten or more. The rearrangement joins TRBV20-1 to TRBJ2-7; D gene uncertain. CDR1 and CDR2 (germline): DFQATT, SNEGSKA (reference sequence). Trimming stripped 0 bases from V and 3 bases from J, with 3 bases between. The CDR3 is 11 amino acids. CDR3 region: CSAREGYEQYF. DNA for the CDR3: TGCAGTGCTAGAGAAGGCTACGAGCAGTACTTC.

This clonotype has a handful of counts. The V and J genes are TRBV5-1 and TRBJ2-7; a possible D gene is TRBD1 (5 bases). The CDR3 covers 13 residues. Germline CDR1 is SGHRS and CDR2 is YFSETQ. V was shortened by 4 bases and J by 4 bases, with 12 bases between the two germline ends. CDR3 amino acids: CASSRRDSYEQYF. The DNA of the CDR3 is TGCGCCAGCAGCCGAAGAGACAGTTACGAGCAGTACTTC.

This clonotype was seen at least ten times. V and J are TRBV7-2 and TRBJ2-3; 10 bases map to TRBD2. CDR1 is SGHTA and CDR2 is FQGNSA in the germline V gene. The trim removed 5 bases at V and 0 bases at J, leaving 8 bases unmatched. The CDR3 runs to 17 residues. In nucleotides, the CDR3 is TGTGCCAGCAGCAAACTGCTAGCGGGAGCTAGCACAGATACGCAGTATTTT. This sequence encodes CASSKLLAGASTDTQYF.

This clonotype was recorded many times. The chain recombines TRBV3-1 with TRBJ1-1; TRBD1 matches at 9 bases. The CDR3 covers 16 residues. Losses at the gene ends were 1 base for V and 5 bases for J; bases not matched to a gene: 8. The V gene's germline CDR1 is LGHDT and CDR2 YNNKEL (reference sequence). The DNA of the CDR3 is TGTGCCAGCAGCCAAGTACTGGACAGGGGTAATACTGAAGCTTTCTTT. Translated: CASSQVLDRGNTEAFF.

V usage is TRBV4-3 and J usage is TRBJ1-4; D is uncertain. Deletions cut 4 bases from V and 0 bases from J, with 12 bases between. This CDR3 contains 16 residues. The germline CDR1 and CDR2 sequences are LGHNA and YSLEER. The CDR3 coding sequence is TGCGCCAGCAGCCGCACGACGGATGCAACTAATGAAAAACTGTTTTTT. Protein product: CASSRTTDATNEKLFF.

CDR3 loop: CASRPTSSGRLSETQYF. The CDR3, as DNA: TGTGCCAGCAGACCGACGTCTAGCGGGAGGTTGAGTGAGACCCAGTACTTC. V usage is TRBV6-1 and J usage is TRBJ2-5; 11 nucleotides line up with TRBD2. The CDR3 is made up of 17 amino acids. V trimming: 6 bases; J trimming: 5 bases; junction bases outside the gene matches: 14. Per the germline V gene, CDR1 is MNHNS and CDR2 is SASEGT.

This sequence joins TRBV25-1 and TRBJ2-1, with 7 bases matching TRBD1. Germline assignment: CDR1 MGHDK and CDR2 SYGVNS. J was trimmed by 1 base and V by 8 bases; bases with no gene match: 5. The CDR3 covers 14 residues. CDR3 residues: CASGRDSSYNEQFF. The CDR3 DNA reads as TGTGCCAGCGGACGGGACAGTTCCTACAATGAGCAGTTCTTC. Based on the CDR3 plus reference TRBV25-1 and TRBJ2-1, the full variable domain is EADIYQTPRYLVIGTGKKITLECSQTMGHDKMYWYQQDPGMELHLIHYSYGVNSTEKGDLSSESTVSRIRTEHFPLTLESARPSHTSQYLCASGRDSSYNEQFFGPGTRLTVL.

This clonotype appeared many times. In nucleotides, the CDR3 is TGCAGTGCTAGGTTGACAGATAACTACGAGCAGTACTTC. This sequence encodes CSARLTDNYEQYF. The genes are TRBV20-1 and TRBJ2-7; possible D gene TRBD1, 5 bases. The CDR3 totals 13 residues. CDR1 is DFQATT, CDR2 SNEGSKA, per germline (reference sequence). V dropped 3 bases and J dropped 3 bases, with 12 bases sitting between them.

This clonotype was detected many times. The rearrangement links TRBV5-6 to TRBJ2-1; 14 positions match TRBD2. The CDR3 runs to 17 residues. Germline-derived CDR1 and CDR2 are SGHDT and YYEEEE. The ends lost 4 bases at V and 2 bases at J; junction bases unmatched: 5. CDR3 sequence reads: CASSGTSGSVAYNEQFF. DNA for the CDR3: TGTGCCAGCAGCGGGACTAGCGGGAGTGTTGCCTACAATGAGCAGTTCTTC.

The sample holds many counts of this clonotype. J is TRBJ1-1 and V is TRBV6-5; 11 bases match TRBD1. The V and J ends lost 7 bases and 5 bases, in that order; junction bases with no gene match: 6. The CDR3 totals 14 residues. Germline CDR1 MNHEY, CDR2 SVGAGI. The CDR3 region is CASKTGTGGTEAFF. Here the CDR3 DNA reads TGTGCCAGCAAAACCGGGACAGGGGGTACTGAAGCTTTCTTT.

This clonotype turned up a few times. The CDR3 loop is CASSVGGNQETQYF. CDR3 DNA: TGTGCCAGCAGCGTAGGTGGGAATCAAGAGACCCAGTACTTC. The chain links TRBV9 to TRBJ2-5; no clear D. CDR1 is SGDLS and CDR2 is YYNGEE in the germline V gene. The germline V and J ends were trimmed by 0 bases and 2 bases, with 8 bases remaining between them. The CDR3 runs 14 residues.

J is TRBJ2-5 and V is TRBV9, with D tentatively TRBD1 (6 bases). V lost 5 bases and J lost 5, with 22 bases in between. The V gene's germline CDR1 is SGDLS and CDR2 YYNGEE. CDR3 length: 16 amino acids. CDR3 loop: CASRPDPTGMIETQYF. Written as DNA, the CDR3 is TGTGCCAGCAGGCCAGACCCAACAGGGATGATTGAGACCCAGTACTTC. Full variable domain (rest looked up from reference TRBV9 and TRBJ2-5): DSGVTQTPKHLITATGQRVTLRCSPRSGDLSVYWYQQSLDQGLQFLIQYYNGEERAKGNILERFSAQQFPDLHSELNLSSLELGDSALYFCASRPDPTGMIETQYFGPGTRLLVL.

Worth noting for this clonotype: A read error is possible here, since a much larger clone lies one base away. The CDR3 region is CASSPEVYHETQYF. CDR3 DNA: TGTGCCAGCAGCCCGGAGGTGTACCATGAGACCCAGTACTTC. The chain links TRBV5-6 to TRBJ2-5; perhaps TRBD2 as D (5 bases). CDR3 size: 14 residues. Per the germline V gene, CDR1 is SGHDT and CDR2 is YYEEEE.

This clonotype was counted at least ten times. This chain joins TRBV24-1 and TRBJ2-2; unclear D gene. Germline V lookup: CDR1 KGHDR, CDR2 SFDVKD. The V end lost 1 base, the J end lost 1 base, and 3 bases lay between the germline ends. The length of the CDR3 is 14 residues. The CDR3 region is CATSDLLNTGELFF. The DNA of the CDR3 is TGTGCCACCAGTGATTTATTGAACACCGGGGAGCTGTTTTTT.

The chain uses TRBV20-1 and TRBJ2-7; 7 bases are shared with TRBD2. The CDR3 loop spans 13 amino acids. The ends lost 6 bases at V and 4 bases at J; junction bases unmatched: 9. Germline lookup yields CDR1 DFQATT and CDR2 SNEGSKA (reference sequence). CDR3 in DNA: TGCAGTGCCCCGGCGGGGGAGATTTACGAGCAGTACTTC. This encodes CSAPAGEIYEQYF.

This clonotype was counted at least ten times. The genes are TRBV20-1 and TRBJ2-1; D might be TRBD2 (6 bases). This CDR3 comprises 13 residues. From germline, CDR1 is DFQATT and CDR2 SNEGSKA (reference sequence). Trimming left V 3 bases short and J 0 bases short, with 6 bases between. The CDR3 DNA follows: TGCAGTGCTAGCGGGGGCTCCTACAATGAGCAGTTCTTC. Protein sequence: CSASGGSYNEQFF.

This clonotype was seen more than once but under ten times. The gene calls are TRBV4-3 and TRBJ2-7, with 9 positions matching TRBD2. V shed 2 bases and J 0 bases; nucleotides not matched to a gene: 5. Germline lookup yields CDR1 LGHNA and CDR2 YSLEER. CDR3 length: 16 amino acids. The CDR3: CASSQNSGSASYEQYF. In DNA, the CDR3 is TGCGCCAGCAGCCAAAATAGCGGGAGTGCCTCCTACGAGCAGTACTTC.